This T cell receptor (beta chain) originates from a study of shared clonotypes between healthy human individuals. V gave up 0 bases and J gave up 2 bases, with 12 bases separating them. The CDR3 consists of 15 residues. Germline lookup yields CDR1 SGHNT and CDR2 YYREEE (reference sequence). The method was immunoSEQ multiplex PCR; TCRdb's version includes in-frame clones alone and lacks a portion of them. Among over 1.4 million clones, roughly 97% were seen once, and the ten largest hold approximately 1.2%. The clonotype was recovered from a man aged 25 to 40 in good health. The chain uses TRBV5-4 and TRBJ2-7; a weak D match, TRBD1 (6 bases). What was sequenced was naive CD4+ T cells sorted from blood. The sample's subset: CD45RA+ positively selected. CDR3 region: CASSLGLDRTYEQYF. The CDR3 DNA is TGTGCCAGCAGCTTGGGGTTGGACAGAACCTACGAGCAGTACTTC.